This T cell receptor (beta chain) was found in a study of spatial heterogeneity in lung cancer. Whole-study findings and limits: Mutation tallies in tumors tracked expanded intratumoral alpha and beta TCR counts.

MiXCR, run by TCRdb on the 5' RACE reads, gives a single entry per CDR3 protein. The sample records 3,000 to 4,500 distinct CDR3 sequences, over 7% being singletons. The time point: sample taken at primary tumor resection. Unsorted whole RNA from tumor, nontumor lung or frozen PBMC underwent sequencing. On this clonotype: Antigen: not known.

Trimming removed 3 bases at V and 1 base at J, with 10 bases between. Germline CDR1 is ENHRY and CDR2 is SYGVKD. The CDR3 spans 14 residues. V usage is TRBV10-3 and J usage is TRBJ2-7; tentative D call: TRBD1 (5 bases). The source of this sequence is a male donor with early-stage non-small cell lung cancer. The material sequenced was lung tumor tissue, taken at surgery. The CDR3 sequence: CAISDKQGSYEQYF. In nucleotides, the CDR3 is TGTGCCATCAGTGATAAGCAGGGATCCTACGAGCAGTACTTC.